The present T cell receptor (beta chain) was sequenced within a study of cytomegalovirus exposure and HLA in healthy donors. Researchers ran the PCR with 60 Vbeta and 13 Jbeta primers. Repertoires were generated with immunoSEQ multiplex PCR, while TCRdb's copy carries only in-frame clones and drops some. The table includes some 180,000 clones, roughly 85% detected once. The V gene's germline CDR1 is LNHDA and CDR2 SQIVND (reference sequence). The CDR3 length is 14 residues. Deletions cut 5 bases from V and 2 bases from J, with 12 bases between. This TCR derives from a woman aged 25 to 39 in good health and CMV-seropositive. The specimen sequenced was PBMCs. V is TRBV19 and J is TRBJ1-2; D possibly corresponds to TRBD1 (6 bases). CDR3 sequence (DNA): TGTGCCAGTAGTTTCTGGACAGAGAACTATGGCTACACCTTC. It is translated as CASSFWTENYGYTF.